One sample yielded the 29 T cell receptor beta chains listed below, sequenced in a study of blood T cell repertoires in COVID-19. TCRdb's copy holds only in-frame clones and misses some; the assay was immunoSEQ multiplex PCR. The sample includes about 200,000 clones, approximately 90% of them seen just once. Source material: peripheral blood. These receptors all come from a man in his fifties with acute or convalescent COVID-19.

The chain joins TRBV23-1 to TRBJ1-2; 7 bases are a match to TRBD1. TRBV23-1 is identified as an open reading frame with a role that is uncertain. With V trimmed by 2 bases and J by 4 bases, 10 bases remained unmatched. The CDR3 extends over 16 amino acids. The CDR3 DNA is TGCGCCAGCAGTCAACCTGGACAGGACATTGGCTATGGCTACACCTTC. Its translation is CASSQPGQDIGYGYTF.

The chain couples TRBV7-8 to TRBJ2-7; D may be TRBD1 (6 bases). The CDR3 extends over 15 amino acids. Trimming left V 5 bases short and J 2 bases short, with 16 bases between. Germline-derived CDR1 and CDR2 are SGHVS and FQNEAQ. This CDR3 reads CASSPRRDTTYEQYF. CDR3 in DNA: TGTGCCAGCAGCCCCCGTAGGGACACCACCTACGAGCAGTACTTC.

J is TRBJ1-2 and V is TRBV18; maybe TRBD1 (6 bases). The CDR3 length is 14 residues. CDR1 KGHSH and CDR2 LQKENI come from the germline V gene. V lost 8 bases and J lost 4, with 17 bases in between. CDR3 loop: CASASTGTFYGYTF. In DNA, the CDR3 is TGTGCCAGCGCTTCAACAGGGACATTCTATGGCTACACCTTC.

V gene TRBV13 combines with J gene TRBJ1-2; TRBD1 aligns across 7 bases. Per the germline V gene, CDR1 is PRHDT and CDR2 is FYEKMQ (reference sequence). The CDR3 is made up of 14 amino acids. V trimming: 3 bases; J trimming: 2 bases; junction bases outside the gene matches: 3. For the CDR3, the DNA is TGTGCCAGCAGCTTCGGGACAGAGAACTATGGCTACACCTTC. It yields the protein CASSFGTENYGYTF.

The CDR3 reads CASSPYDSGSLQFF. The CDR3 nucleotides read TGTGCCAGCAGTCCATATGATAGCGGGAGTTTACAGTTCTTC. The chain couples TRBV28 to TRBJ2-1; 9 bases match TRBD2. Germline V CDR1 and CDR2: MDHEN, SYDVKM. This CDR3 is built from 14 residues. The V segment lost 5 bases and the J segment 13 bases; nucleotides outside the gene matches: 12.

The CDR3 nucleotides read TGTGCCAGCAGTTTCAGGGGGGCATCTGGGGAGCTGTTTTTT. Translated: CASSFRGASGELFF. The chain joins TRBV28 to TRBJ2-2; tentatively, D is TRBD1 (7 bases). The CDR3 length is 14 residues. V was cut by 3 bases and J by 8 bases, with 13 bases left in between. CDR1 and CDR2 (germline): MDHEN, SYDVKM.

The chain joins TRBV6-2 or TRBV6-3 to TRBJ1-5; 8 bases line up with TRBD1. This CDR3 spans 17 amino acids. V lost 5 bases to trimming and J lost 4 bases; unmatched junction nucleotides: 13. The germline V gene encodes CDR1 MNHEY and CDR2 SVGEGT. The DNA for the CDR3 is TGTGCCAGCAGTAAGGACAGGGTGATACATCAGAATCAGCCCCAGCATTTT. Amino acids: CASSKDRVIHQNQPQHF.

The V gene is TRBV27, the J gene TRBJ1-6; D is possibly TRBD1 (6 bases). This CDR3 comprises 15 residues. CDR1 and CDR2 (germline): MNHEY, SMNVEV (reference sequence). V lost 1 base and J 7 bases, leaving 11 bases between the germline ends. CDR3 in DNA: TGTGCCAGCAGTTTATACAGGGTTCTGAATTCACCCCTCCACTTT. Residues: CASSLYRVLNSPLHF.

To note about this clone: Distinct nucleotide sequences in the sample also encode this CDR3. This chain connects TRBV11-2 to TRBJ1-6, with TRBD1 matching over 9 bases. The CDR3 contains 15 residues. The junction had 1 base not matched to a gene; V was cut back by 0 bases and J by 7 bases. Germline V gene data show CDR1 as SGHAT and CDR2 as FQNNGV. The CDR3 DNA sequence: TGTGCCAGCAGCTTAGAGACAGGGGGAAATTCACCCCTCCACTTT. Amino acid sequence: CASSLETGGNSPLHF.

This chain links TRBV19 with TRBJ1-1; D unclear. Trimming pared 1 base from V and 7 bases from J, leaving 13 bases between. The CDR3 is made up of 14 amino acids. The germline V gene encodes CDR1 LNHDA and CDR2 SQIVND (reference sequence). This CDR3 reads CASSIGQGWVEAFF. CDR3 DNA: TGTGCCAGTAGTATAGGACAAGGATGGGTTGAAGCTTTCTTT. The variable domain in full, with the rest retrieved from reference TRBV19 and TRBJ1-1, is DGGITQSPKYLFRKEGQNVTLSCEQNLNHDAMYWYRQDPGQGLRLIYYSQIVNDFQKGDIAEGYSVSREKKESFPLTVTSAQKNPTAFYLCASSIGQGWVEAFFGQGTRLTVV.

V gene TRBV10-3 combines with J gene TRBJ2-3; TRBD1 might be the D (7 bases). Germline CDR1 ENHRY, CDR2 SYGVKD. The CDR3 loop spans 15 amino acids. V lost 11 bases to trimming and J lost 0 bases, with 18 bases between them. CDR3 DNA sequence: TGTGCCGCCAGGGCGGGACAGACAAGCACAGATACGCAGTATTTT. Protein: CAARAGQTSTDTQYF.

V is TRBV2 and J is TRBJ1-1; 7 positions match TRBD1. CDR1 and CDR2 from the germline V gene are SNHLY and FYNNEI. This CDR3 has 17 residues. Trimming removed 10 bases from V and 6 bases from J; junction bases left unmatched: 23. The CDR3 coding sequence is TGTGCCACCTCGGAAGTTACTCAAGGCAGGGGGATTGCTGAAGCTTTCTTT. Amino acids: CATSEVTQGRGIAEAFF.

The V and J genes are TRBV7-6 and TRBJ1-1; possibly TRBD1 for D (6 bases). V dropped 5 bases and J dropped 4 bases, with 23 bases sitting between them. From germline, CDR1 is SGHVS and CDR2 FNYEAQ. The CDR3 is 17 amino acids. Written as DNA, the CDR3 is TGTGCCAGCAGCCCAGGGGCCGAGGGGCTTTGGAGCACTGAAGCTTTCTTT. Its translation: CASSPGAEGLWSTEAFF.

The chain recombines TRBV6-2 or TRBV6-3 with TRBJ2-1; D call uncertain. The V gene's germline CDR1 is MNHEY and CDR2 SVGEGT. CDR3 size: 15 residues. V was trimmed by 4 bases and J by 0 bases, leaving 10 bases between them. The CDR3 protein is CASSFVSSSYNEQFF. The CDR3 region has the DNA TGTGCCAGCAGTTTTGTTAGTAGCTCCTACAATGAGCAGTTCTTC.

The table lists this clone with a few counts. V is TRBV5-3 and J is TRBJ2-7; TRBD1 matches 9 bases. TRBV5-3 is known as an ORF, though its function is uncertain. V was clipped by 6 bases and J by 7 bases; unmatched bases: 17. This CDR3 contains 16 residues. CDR3 loop: CARIRVLGTGYREQYF. CDR3 sequence (DNA): TGTGCCAGAATCAGAGTTCTAGGGACAGGGTATAGGGAGCAGTACTTC.

The rearrangement links TRBV6-2 or TRBV6-3 to TRBJ2-7; TRBD2 matches 13 bases. With 5 bases clipped from V and 0 bases from J, the junction kept 10 bases outside the gene matches. Germline loops: CDR1 MNHEY, CDR2 SVGEGT. CDR3 size: 18 residues. This CDR3 is CASSPRTSGGLSSYEQYV. In DNA, the CDR3 is TGTGCCAGCAGTCCCCGGACTAGCGGGGGCCTGAGCTCCTACGAGCAGTACGTC.

The V and J genes are TRBV28 and TRBJ1-4, with TRBD1 matching 10 bases. Per germline, CDR1 MDHEN and CDR2 SYDVKM. Unmatched junction bases numbered 8, after V lost 6 bases and J lost 7 bases. This CDR3 region has 15 residues. The CDR3 DNA follows: TGTGCCAGCAGCTTGGGACAGGGGAGAAGTGAAAAACTGTTTTTT. This encodes CASSLGQGRSEKLFF.

The chain carries TRBV28 and TRBJ1-4; tentatively, D is TRBD1 (5 bases). CDR1 and CDR2 (germline): MDHEN, SYDVKM. V shed 3 bases and J shed 8 bases, with 13 bases lying between them. This CDR3 comprises 14 residues. The CDR3 here is CASSFEQGWEKLFF. The CDR3 nucleotides are TGTGCCAGCAGTTTTGAGCAGGGTTGGGAAAAACTGTTTTTT.

This clone was seen just once. V is TRBV3-1 (or the pseudogene TRBV3-2) and J is TRBJ2-1, with a possible D match to TRBD1 (7 bases). In germline, CDR1 is LGHDT, CDR2 YNNKEL (reference sequence). CDR3 length: 13 amino acids. Trimming cost V 0 bases and J 12 bases, with 12 bases left between them. Here the CDR3 DNA reads TGTGCCAGCAGCCAAGAAGGGGGCGGGGTGCAGTTCTTC. The encoded protein is CASSQEGGGVQFF.

In its sample, this clone was seen a few times. This chain connects TRBV6-6 to TRBJ2-7, with TRBD2 matching 7 bases. The CDR3 totals 14 residues. The trim removed 8 bases at V and 6 bases at J, leaving 13 bases unmatched. Germline values: CDR1 MNHNY, CDR2 SVGAGI (reference sequence). The CDR3, as DNA: TGTGCCAGCTCCCGGGCCGTGGGGGGGAGCGAGCAGTACTTC. This sequence encodes CASSRAVGGSEQYF.

The chain uses TRBV28 and TRBJ1-1, with D hard to call. CDR1 MDHEN and CDR2 SYDVKM come from the germline V gene. The CDR3 runs 12 residues. The V and J ends lost 1 base and 7 bases respectively, with 7 bases between them. CDR3 sequence (DNA): TGTGCCAGCAGTTTATATCCACATGAAGCTTTCTTT. Protein sequence: CASSLYPHEAFF.

V and J are TRBV5-6 and TRBJ2-1; 14 positions agree with TRBD2. The V and J ends lost 4 bases and 1 base, in that order; junction bases with no gene match: 7. The CDR3 is made up of 18 amino acids. Germline assignment: CDR1 SGHDT and CDR2 YYEEEE. CDR3 in amino acids: CASSRTSGRPFSYNEQFF. CDR3 in DNA: TGTGCCAGCAGCAGGACTAGCGGGAGGCCCTTTTCCTACAATGAGCAGTTCTTC.

This clone was detected once. The chain is built from TRBV7-9 and TRBJ1-2; TRBD1 is a possible D gene (5 bases). CDR3 size: 15 residues. V lost 5 bases to trimming and J lost 8 bases, with 21 bases between them. Germline V lookup: CDR1 SEHNR, CDR2 FQNEAQ (reference sequence). For the CDR3, the DNA is TGTGCCAGCAGCCCAGGTTGGGAGGGGATTTTGGGCTACACCTTC. It encodes CASSPGWEGILGYTF.

This sequence joins TRBV13 and TRBJ2-7; the D gene is possibly TRBD1 (6 bases). This CDR3 comprises 14 residues. V was pared by 5 bases and J by 0 bases, with 11 bases between. Germline V gene data show CDR1 as PRHDT and CDR2 as FYEKMQ (reference sequence). The CDR3 DNA reads as TGTGCCAGCAGCCGAGGACAGAGCTCCTACGAGCAGTACTTC. Residues: CASSRGQSSYEQYF.

The chain has TRBV19 and TRBJ1-1; D not certain. CDR3 size: 13 residues. The V end lost 4 bases, the J end lost 1 base, and 7 bases lay between the germline ends. Germline loops: CDR1 LNHDA, CDR2 SQIVND (reference sequence). DNA of the CDR3: TGTGCCAGTAGTACCCTAAGGAACACTGAAGCTTTCTTT. This sequence encodes CASSTLRNTEAFF. The entire variable domain, with the rest obtained from reference TRBV19 and TRBJ1-1, is as follows: DGGITQSPKYLFRKEGQNVTLSCEQNLNHDAMYWYRQDPGQGLRLIYYSQIVNDFQKGDIAEGYSVSREKKESFPLTVTSAQKNPTAFYLCASSTLRNTEAFFGQGTRLTVV.

CDR3 protein: CASSTTRGYYEQYV. The CDR3 DNA sequence: TGTGCCAGCAGTACCACCAGGGGGTACTACGAGCAGTACGTC. The chain links TRBV27 to TRBJ2-7; 7 bases are a match to TRBD1. The CDR3 has 14 amino acids. Germline-derived CDR1 and CDR2 are MNHEY and SMNVEV (reference sequence). V trimming: 5 bases; J trimming: 3 bases; junction bases outside the gene matches: 7.

This clone occurred once. V usage is TRBV19 and J usage is TRBJ1-1, with TRBD1 identical over 9 bases. The CDR3 is 13 residues long. Germline lookup yields CDR1 LNHDA and CDR2 SQIVND (reference sequence). J was trimmed by 11 bases and V by 5 bases; bases with no gene match: 9. The CDR3 sequence: CASSATGQGVAFF. The CDR3 DNA is TGTGCCAGTAGTGCTACGGGACAGGGTGTCGCTTTCTTT.

In DNA form, the CDR3 reads TGTGCCAGCAGCGCACAGGGGTCGGTGCTCGAGCAGTACTTC. It yields the protein CASSAQGSVLEQYF. V usage is TRBV11-2 and J usage is TRBJ2-7, with 7 bases fitting TRBD1. Germline V gene sequence: CDR1 SGHAT, CDR2 FQNNGV. The J segment lost 6 bases and the V segment lost 5 bases, leaving 10 bases of the junction unmatched. This CDR3 has 14 amino acids.

V is TRBV6-6 and J is TRBJ1-4; 9 bases line up with TRBD1. V shed 8 bases, J shed 8 bases, and the junction held 3 bases outside the gene matches. There are 12 residues in the CDR3. The germline gives CDR1 MNHNY, CDR2 SVGAGI (reference sequence). This chain's CDR3 is CASGTGTEKLFF. For the CDR3, the DNA is TGTGCCAGCGGGACAGGGACCGAAAAACTGTTTTTT.